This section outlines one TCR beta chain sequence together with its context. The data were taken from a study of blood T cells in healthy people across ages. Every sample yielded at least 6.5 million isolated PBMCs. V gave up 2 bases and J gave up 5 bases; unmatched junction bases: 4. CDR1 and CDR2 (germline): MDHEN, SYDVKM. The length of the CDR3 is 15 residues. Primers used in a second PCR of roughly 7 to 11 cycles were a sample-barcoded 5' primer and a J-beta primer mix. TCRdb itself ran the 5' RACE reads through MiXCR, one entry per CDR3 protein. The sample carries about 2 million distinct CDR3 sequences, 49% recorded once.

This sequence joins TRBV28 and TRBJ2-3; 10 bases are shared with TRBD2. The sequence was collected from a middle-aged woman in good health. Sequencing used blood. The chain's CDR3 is CASSLLAGVGDTQYF. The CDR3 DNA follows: TGTGCCAGCAGTTTACTAGCGGGGGTGGGAGATACGCAGTATTTT.